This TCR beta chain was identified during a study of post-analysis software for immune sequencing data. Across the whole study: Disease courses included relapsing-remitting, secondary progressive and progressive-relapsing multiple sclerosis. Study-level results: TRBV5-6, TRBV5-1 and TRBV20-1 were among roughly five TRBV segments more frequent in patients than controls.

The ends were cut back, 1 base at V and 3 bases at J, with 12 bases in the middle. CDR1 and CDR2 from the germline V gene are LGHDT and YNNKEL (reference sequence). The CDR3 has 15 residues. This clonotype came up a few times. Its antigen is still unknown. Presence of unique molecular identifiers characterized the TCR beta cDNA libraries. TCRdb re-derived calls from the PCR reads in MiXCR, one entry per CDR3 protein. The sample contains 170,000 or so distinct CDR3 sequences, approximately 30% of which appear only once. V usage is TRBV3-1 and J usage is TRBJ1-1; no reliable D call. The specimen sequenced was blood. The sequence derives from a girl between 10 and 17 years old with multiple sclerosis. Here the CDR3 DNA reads TGTGCCAGCAGCCAAGTCCCGGGCTCTTACACTGAAGCTTTCTTT. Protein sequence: CASSQVPGSYTEAFF.